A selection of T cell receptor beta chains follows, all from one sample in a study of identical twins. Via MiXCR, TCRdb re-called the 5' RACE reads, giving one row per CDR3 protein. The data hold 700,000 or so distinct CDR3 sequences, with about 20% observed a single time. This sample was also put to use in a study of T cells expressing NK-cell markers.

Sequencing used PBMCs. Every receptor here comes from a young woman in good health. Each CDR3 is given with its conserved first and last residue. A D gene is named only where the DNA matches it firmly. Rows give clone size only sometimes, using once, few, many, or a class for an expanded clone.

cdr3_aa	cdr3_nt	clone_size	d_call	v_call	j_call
CASSQGGPGGYTF	TGTGCCAGCAGCCAAGGAGGGCCGGGAGGCTACACCTTC	few	.	TRBV3-1	TRBJ1-2
CASSLHRRRTDTQYF	TGTGCCAGCAGTTTGCACCGCCGCCGCACAGATACGCAGTATTTT	few	.	TRBV12-3/TRBV12-4	TRBJ2-3
CSARGDSNEKLFF	TGCAGTGCTAGAGGGGACAGTAATGAAAAACTGTTTTTT	many	TRBD1	TRBV20-1	TRBJ1-4
CASSLGVAGASSYNEQFF	TGTGCCAGCAGCTTGGGTGTAGCGGGGGCGAGCTCCTACAATGAGCAGTTCTTC	.	TRBD2	TRBV5-5	TRBJ2-1
CSVDPPGGTDTQYF	TGCAGCGTTGATCCCCCGGGAGGCACAGATACGCAGTATTTT	many	.	TRBV29-1	TRBJ2-3
CASSQVTSGYEQYF	TGCGCCAGCAGCCAAGTGACTAGCGGCTACGAGCAGTACTTC	few	TRBD2	TRBV4-3	TRBJ2-7
CASSYGQTQYF	TGTGCCAGCAGTTACGGACAGACCCAGTACTTC	many	.	TRBV12-3/TRBV12-4	TRBJ2-5
CASSSQPGLAGNEQYF	TGCGCCAGCAGCTCCCAACCGGGACTAGCGGGTAACGAGCAGTACTTC	few	TRBD2	TRBV5-1	TRBJ2-7
CSVVLIDGGNTIYF	TGCAGCGTCGTCCTGATAGACGGTGGAAACACCATATATTTT	many	.	TRBV29-1	TRBJ1-3
CASSLIGDRPTDTQYF	TGTGCCAGCAGCCTAATAGGGGACAGGCCCACAGATACGCAGTATTTT	few	TRBD1	TRBV3-1	TRBJ2-3
CASTSMAGLGNEQFF	TGTGCCAGCACCTCTATGGCCGGGCTTGGCAATGAGCAGTTCTTC	.	.	TRBV12-3/TRBV12-4	TRBJ2-1
CASSWILAAGELFF	TGTGCCAGCTCATGGATACTAGCGGCCGGGGAGCTGTTTTTT	.	TRBD2	TRBV2	TRBJ2-2
CSASGMSGRASNEQFF	TGCAGTGCTAGCGGCATGAGCGGGAGGGCATCTAATGAGCAGTTCTTC	.	TRBD2	TRBV20-1	TRBJ2-1
CASSFRGSGVKETQYF	TGTGCCAGCAGCTTCAGGGGTAGCGGGGTCAAAGAGACCCAGTACTTC	few	TRBD2	TRBV11-2	TRBJ2-5
CASSPEGFQANYGYTF	TGTGCCAGCAGCCCGGAGGGGTTCCAGGCTAACTATGGCTACACCTTC	few	.	TRBV4-2	TRBJ1-2
CASSNATWGNEQFF	TGTGCCAGCAGTAATGCTACTTGGGGGAATGAGCAGTTCTTC	.	.	TRBV25-1	TRBJ2-1
CSAVRDSSYEQYF	TGCAGTGCTGTCCGGGACTCCTCCTACGAGCAGTACTTC	few	.	TRBV20-1	TRBJ2-7
CASSLGTGTYEQYF	TGCGCCAGCAGCCTTGGGACAGGTACCTACGAGCAGTACTTC	many	TRBD1	TRBV5-1	TRBJ2-7
CSARDRTASTDTQYF	TGCAGTGCTAGAGATAGAACAGCTAGCACAGATACGCAGTATTTT	few	.	TRBV20-1	TRBJ2-3
CASSFSDRGDEAFF	TGTGCCAGCAGCTTCTCGGACAGGGGGGATGAAGCTTTCTTT	few	TRBD1	TRBV7-9	TRBJ1-1
CASSYYLSYTGELFF	TGTGCCAGCAGTTACTATCTGTCGTATACCGGGGAGCTGTTTTTT	few	.	TRBV6-5	TRBJ2-2
CASRTILATIPLTPSYEQYF	TGTGCCAGCAGAACGATACTAGCGACTATCCCCCTCACCCCCTCCTACGAGCAGTACTTC	.	TRBD2	TRBV6-2/TRBV6-3	TRBJ2-7
CASSEAGDSYEQYF	TGCGCCAGCAGTGAGGCGGGGGACTCCTACGAGCAGTACTTC	.	TRBD2	TRBV10-1	TRBJ2-7
CASSAWGRGNTGELFF	TGCGCCAGCAGTGCATGGGGGAGAGGGAACACCGGGGAGCTGTTTTTT	.	.	TRBV10-1	TRBJ2-2
CSVRTSEAYNEQFF	TGCAGCGTTCGGACTAGCGAGGCCTACAATGAGCAGTTCTTC	.	TRBD2	TRBV29-1	TRBJ2-1
CASSEGLAGAPEQYF	TGTGCCAGCAGTGAAGGGCTAGCGGGAGCCCCTGAGCAGTACTTC	few	TRBD2	TRBV6-1	TRBJ2-7
CASSLSAFFNEQFF	TGTGCCAGCAGTTTATCGGCCTTTTTCAATGAGCAGTTCTTC	once	.	TRBV28	TRBJ2-1
CASSPPLGEKLFF	TGTGCCAGCAGCCCCCCACTCGGTGAAAAACTGTTTTTT	.	.	TRBV7-9	TRBJ1-4
CASSRLAARYEQYF	TGTGCCAGCAGTAGACTAGCGGCTAGATACGAGCAGTACTTC	.	TRBD2	TRBV6-2/TRBV6-3	TRBJ2-7
CASSQFRMIAGYEQFF	TGTGCCAGCAGCCAATTCCGCATGATAGCGGGATATGAGCAGTTCTTC	many	TRBD2	TRBV7-2	TRBJ2-1
CATSSRQGEDTQYF	TGTGCCACCAGCAGTCGACAGGGTGAAGATACGCAGTATTTT	.	TRBD1	TRBV15	TRBJ2-3
CSAESGRSDTQYF	TGCAGTGCGGAGAGCGGGAGATCCGATACGCAGTATTTT	many	TRBD2	TRBV20-1	TRBJ2-3
CASSGPANTEAFF	TGTGCCAGCTCGGGGCCCGCTAACACTGAAGCTTTCTTT	few	.	TRBV6-2/TRBV6-3	TRBJ1-1
CASSLGDNREQYF	TGCGCCAGCAGCTTGGGGGACAATCGCGAGCAGTACTTC	many	.	TRBV5-1	TRBJ2-7
CASSLVWGLQETQYF	TGTGCCAGCAGCTTGGTGTGGGGGCTACAAGAGACCCAGTACTTC	.	.	TRBV5-6	TRBJ2-5
CASRIDSYEQYF	TGTGCCAGCAGAATCGACAGCTACGAGCAGTACTTC	.	.	TRBV7-9	TRBJ2-7
CAISTEYEQFF	TGTGCCATCAGTACGGAGTATGAGCAGTTCTTC	many	.	TRBV10-3	TRBJ2-1
CSASEQGQIPSLFF	TGCAGTGCTAGTGAACAGGGCCAAATCCCAAGCCTGTTTTTT	many	.	TRBV20-1	TRBJ1-4
CASSLALGQGDGYTF	TGTGCCAGCAGCTTAGCTTTGGGACAGGGGGATGGCTACACCTTC	few	TRBD1	TRBV7-9	TRBJ1-2
CASSSSGTEKLFF	TGTGCCAGCAGTTCCTCGGGAACTGAAAAACTGTTTTTT	.	.	TRBV12-3/TRBV12-4	TRBJ1-4
CSARAASGSDNEQFF	TGCAGTGCTAGAGCGGCTAGCGGGTCCGACAATGAGCAGTTCTTC	many	TRBD2	TRBV20-1	TRBJ2-1
CSATKSQGAADTQYF	TGCAGTGCGACGAAGTCCCAGGGTGCGGCAGATACGCAGTATTTT	few	.	TRBV20-1	TRBJ2-3
CSVERTGLGNEQFF	TGCAGCGTTGAAAGGACAGGGTTGGGCAATGAGCAGTTCTTC	few	TRBD1	TRBV29-1	TRBJ2-1
CASSLRGAGELFF	TGTGCCAGCAGTCTACGGGGGGCCGGGGAGCTGTTTTTT	many	TRBD2	TRBV12-3/TRBV12-4	TRBJ2-2
CSVVLQGQGYTF	TGCAGCGTTGTCCTACAGGGGCAGGGCTACACCTTC	few	TRBD1	TRBV29-1	TRBJ1-2
CASSPTGGSNQPQHF	TGCGCCAGCAGCCCAACAGGGGGGAGCAATCAGCCCCAGCATTTT	many	TRBD1	TRBV5-1	TRBJ1-5
CATEQGGGQPQHF	TGTGCCACCGAACAGGGCGGAGGTCAGCCCCAGCATTTT	.	.	TRBV12-3/TRBV12-4	TRBJ1-5
CASSAPNKDTQYF	TGTGCCAGCAGTGCACCTAACAAGGATACGCAGTATTTT	.	.	TRBV12-3/TRBV12-4	TRBJ2-3